This T cell receptor (beta chain) was identified during a study of shared clonotypes between healthy human individuals (dated by TCRdb to the early 2020s). For the study in its entirety: A couple of women and a few men aged 18 to 49 years were included in the cohort. For each donor, CD4 naive and CD4 memory were each given three plates, CD8 naive was given two plates, and CD8 memory was given one plate. Libraries were prepared and TCR repertoires were sequenced by different laboratories using diverse techniques, in order to increase sequencing depth and limit assay-specific biases. Blood TCR repertoires of several healthy adults were deeply sequenced to estimate repertoire size and the extent of clonotype sharing between individuals. Per donor, leukapheresis produced somewhere between about 0.8 and 9 billion PBMCs. General study outcomes and caveats: Across a handful of donors, around 5% of naive CD4, roughly 3.5% of naive CD8, about 2% of memory CD4, and 0.4% of memory CD8 clonotypes were shared. Because the study included a small number of donors, the genetic and exposure-history diversity represented was limited. Higher generation probabilities were observed for clonotypes shared by all four sorted-subset donors than for non-shared clonotypes. Based on pairwise subsampling, the degree of clonotype sharing among donors was expected to be affected by sequencing depth. Even with the large sequencing depth, rarefaction of the sorted-subset datasets indicated that sequencing was incomplete. Estimated clonotype richness was generally larger for naive than for memory subsets. Sampling was limited to blood, and TCR repertoires in tissue likely differ from TCR repertoires in blood.

Using the deep immunoSEQ assay, multiplex PCR amplified TCR CDR3 regions from genomic DNA. For each cell subset, the extracted genomic DNA was distributed evenly across all wells of several immunoSEQ 96-well plates, and each plate served as one replicate. For sorted subsets, each replicate PCR was loaded with roughly 0.2 ug genomic DNA, equivalent to roughly 30,000 T cell genomes. Purified libraries were measured with a Qubit 3.0 fluorometer, size-checked on a Bioanalyzer 2100, and measured again with the KAPA Library Quantification kit. A separate single-read 150-cycle Illumina NextSeq 550 flow cell was used to sequence each immunoSEQ 96-well plate. On the authors' methods: Because only junctional sequences without quality scores were contained in the immunoSEQ output, filtering matching that applied to full-length reads could not be performed. To assign V/J genes and CDR3, sequences were annotated against IMGT germline references using PyIR, a Python wrapper for IgBLAST v1.9. Any read was removed if the V/J assignment was weak (E-value above 1e-6), the CDR3 was missing, or the read contained stop codons, out-of-frame junctions, or ambiguous translated residues. A V3J clonotype was defined by an identical inferred V gene, J gene, and CDR3 amino acid sequence. To compute the percentage overlap between repertoires, the number of shared unique clonotypes was divided by the size of the smaller repertoire. Repertoire richness was assessed with RTK rarefaction, the Chao1 estimator, and Recon v2.1 estimates of unobserved clonotypes. Generation probabilities for all TCRbeta clonotypes obtained by the gDNA method from a few donors were computed using OLGA. In its TCRdb copy, this immuneACCESS table keeps in-frame sequences only and misses some clones. Where compared with another copy, unresolved V genes explain less than half of these, and the others have no known cause. V and J calls and clone size come straight from that table; D and trimming were deduced from the DNA. This sample is represented by approximately 100,000 clones; just over 65% of them were singletons. Approximately 23% of the sample belongs to the ten largest clones.

For this clone: No antigen is known for it. Base qualities are not provided; no much larger clone lies one nucleotide away.

The donors were healthy, HIV-negative adults with no recently reported acute infections or vaccinations. Every donor was a Caucasian adult living in Nashville, Tennessee, USA. The CD8 memory samples were a combination of magnetically selected CD45RO+ cells and CCR7-negative CD45RA+ effector memory (TemRA) cells. After blood collection by leukapheresis, PBMCs were isolated using Ficoll-Histopaque density gradient centrifugation and then cryopreserved in the vapor phase of liquid nitrogen. Purity and quantity of every magnetically sorted T cell population were checked by analytical flow cytometry. From each sorted fraction, genomic DNA was isolated and quantified by UV absorbance on a Nanodrop 2000c. The TCR was taken from a woman under 40 in good health. Sequenced sample: memory CD8+ T cells sorted from blood. The sample's cell subset or site label, in plain terms: CD45RO+ cells pooled with CCR7-negative TemRA cells.

For the CDR3, the sequence is CASSTDSYYEQYF. The sequenced DNA is TGTGCCAGCTCAACGGACAGCTACTACGAGCAGTACTTC. The rearranged segments are TRBV18 and TRBJ2-7; the best D guess is TRBD1, with 6 bases matching. The CDR1 and CDR2 encoded by the germline V gene are KGHSH and LQKENI. Including the terminal cysteine and phenylalanine, the CDR3 comprises 13 residues. Just the 39-base CDR3 DNA is kept, in frame starting at base 1. V is pared back by 5 bases and J by 3 bases, with 11 bases lying between the germline termini.